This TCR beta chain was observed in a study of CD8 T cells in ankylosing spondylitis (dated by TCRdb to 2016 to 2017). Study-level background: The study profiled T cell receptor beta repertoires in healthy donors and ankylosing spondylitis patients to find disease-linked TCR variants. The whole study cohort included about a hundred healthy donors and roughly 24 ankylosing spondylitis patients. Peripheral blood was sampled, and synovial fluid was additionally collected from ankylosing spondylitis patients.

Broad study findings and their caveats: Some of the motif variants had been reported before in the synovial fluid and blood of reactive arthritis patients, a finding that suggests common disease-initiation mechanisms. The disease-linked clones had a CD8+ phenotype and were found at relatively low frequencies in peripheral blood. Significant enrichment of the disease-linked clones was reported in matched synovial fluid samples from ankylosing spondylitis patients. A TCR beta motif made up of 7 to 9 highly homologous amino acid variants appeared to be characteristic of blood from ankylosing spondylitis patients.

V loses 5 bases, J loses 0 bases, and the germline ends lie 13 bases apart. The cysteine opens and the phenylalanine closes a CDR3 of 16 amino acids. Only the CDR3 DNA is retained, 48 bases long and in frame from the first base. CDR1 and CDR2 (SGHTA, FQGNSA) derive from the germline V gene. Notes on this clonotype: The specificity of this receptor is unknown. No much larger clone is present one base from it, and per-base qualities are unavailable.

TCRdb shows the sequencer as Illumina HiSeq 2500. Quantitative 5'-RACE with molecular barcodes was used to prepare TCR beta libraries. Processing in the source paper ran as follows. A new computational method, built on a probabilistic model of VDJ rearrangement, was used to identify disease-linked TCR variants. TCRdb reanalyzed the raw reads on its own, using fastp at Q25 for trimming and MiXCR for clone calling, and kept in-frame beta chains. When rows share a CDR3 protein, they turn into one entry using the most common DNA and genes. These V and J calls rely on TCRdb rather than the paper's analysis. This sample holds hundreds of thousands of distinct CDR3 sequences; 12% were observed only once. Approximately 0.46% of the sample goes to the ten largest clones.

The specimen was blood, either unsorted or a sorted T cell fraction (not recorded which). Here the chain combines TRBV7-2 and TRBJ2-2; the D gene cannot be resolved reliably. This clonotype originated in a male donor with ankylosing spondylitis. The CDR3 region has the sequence CASSRGRAANTGELFF. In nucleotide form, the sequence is TGTGCCAGCAGCCGTGGACGGGCAGCGAACACCGGGGAGCTGTTTTTT.